The source of this TCR beta chain is a study of blood T cell repertoires in COVID-19. The germline V gene has CDR1 SGHRS and CDR2 YFSETQ. This CDR3 has 17 amino acids. V shed 3 bases and J 6 bases; nucleotides not matched to a gene: 12. The table came from immunoSEQ multiplex PCR; TCRdb's copy has only in-frame clones and leaves some out. This repertoire shows fewer than 200,000 clones, about 85% found once; its top ten account for roughly 21%. V and J are TRBV5-1 and TRBJ2-1; 10 bases are shared with TRBD2. What was sequenced was peripheral blood. This sequence originates from a man aged 55 to 70 with active or convalescent COVID-19. DNA of the CDR3: TGCGCCAGCAGCTCCCTAGCGGGGGCCGGCCTCGGCAATGAGCAGTTCTTC. Its translation is CASSSLAGAGLGNEQFF.